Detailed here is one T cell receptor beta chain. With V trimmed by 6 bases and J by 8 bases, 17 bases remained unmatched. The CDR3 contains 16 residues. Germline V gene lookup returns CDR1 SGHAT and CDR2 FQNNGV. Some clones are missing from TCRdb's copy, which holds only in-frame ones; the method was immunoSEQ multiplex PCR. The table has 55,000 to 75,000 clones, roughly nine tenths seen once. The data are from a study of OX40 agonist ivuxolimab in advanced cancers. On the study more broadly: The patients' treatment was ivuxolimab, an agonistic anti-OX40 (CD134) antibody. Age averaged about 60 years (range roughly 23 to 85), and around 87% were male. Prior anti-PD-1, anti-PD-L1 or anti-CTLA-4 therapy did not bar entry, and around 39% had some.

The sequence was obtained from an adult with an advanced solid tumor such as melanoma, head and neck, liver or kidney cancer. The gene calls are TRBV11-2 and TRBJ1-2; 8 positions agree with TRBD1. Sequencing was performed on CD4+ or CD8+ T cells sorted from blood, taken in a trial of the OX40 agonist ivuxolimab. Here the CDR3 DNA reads TGTGCCAGCAGTACCCCCCGGGACAGGCACTATTGGGGCTACACCTTC. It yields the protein CASSTPRDRHYWGYTF. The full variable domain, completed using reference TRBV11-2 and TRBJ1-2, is EAGVAQSPRYKIIEKRQSVAFWCNPISGHATLYWYQQILGQGPKLLIQFQNNGVVDDSQLPKDRFSAERLKGVDSTLKIQPAKLEDSAVYLCASSTPRDRHYWGYTFGSGTRLTVV.